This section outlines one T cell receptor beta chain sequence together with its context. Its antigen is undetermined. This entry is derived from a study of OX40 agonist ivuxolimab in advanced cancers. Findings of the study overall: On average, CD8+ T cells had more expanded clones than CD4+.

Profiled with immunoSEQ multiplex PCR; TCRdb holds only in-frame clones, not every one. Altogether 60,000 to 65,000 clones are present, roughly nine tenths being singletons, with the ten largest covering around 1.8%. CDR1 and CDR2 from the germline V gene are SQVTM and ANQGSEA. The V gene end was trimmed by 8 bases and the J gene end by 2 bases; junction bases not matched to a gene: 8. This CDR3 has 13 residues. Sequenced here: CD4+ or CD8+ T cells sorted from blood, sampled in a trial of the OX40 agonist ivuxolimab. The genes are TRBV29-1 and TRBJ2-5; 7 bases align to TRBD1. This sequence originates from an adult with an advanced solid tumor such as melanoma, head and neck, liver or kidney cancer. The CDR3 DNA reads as TGCAGCTTCTCGAAGGGACAGCAAGAGACCCAGTACTTC. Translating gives CSFSKGQQETQYF.